Listed below are T cell receptor beta chains from one sample, sequenced in a study of blood T cell repertoires in COVID-19. Profiled with immunoSEQ multiplex PCR; TCRdb holds only in-frame clones, not every one. This table has hundreds of thousands of clones, under 90% appearing once. Sequencing was done on a sample of PBMCs or T cells enriched from blood (not recorded which). These receptors all stem from a man aged 55 to 70 who had recovered from COVID-19. Both conserved end residues are part of each CDR3. Fields, in order: V gene, CDR3 protein.

TRBV7-2 | CATLLASGNTIYF
TRBV4-3 | CASSQDPGREDEAFF
TRBV5-1 | CASSLALAGGPIDTQYF
TRBV18 | CASSPRTGGWYEQYF
TRBV28 | CASSATNEKLFF
TRBV5-1 | CATADTPDTEAFF
TRBV7-3 | CASSQVAGVFETQYF
TRBV12-3/TRBV12-4 | CASSLASGHEQFF
TRBV28 | CASLGAGVNNEQFF
TRBV5-1 | CASSLEGDSYNEQFF
TRBV5-1 | CASSLRVTGEQYF
TRBV19 | CASSFTGTGFETQYF
TRBV28 | CASSLRRAGNTGELFF
TRBV5-1 | CASSLVGGGAPYEQYF
TRBV28 | CASRGGGLSLGEQYF
TRBV2 | CASSPDRGRNTIYF
TRBV9 | CASSVSGGPPSYNEQFF
TRBV28 | CASSYDTYGYTF
TRBV2 | CASTKGAGFTDTQYF
TRBV19 | CASSPAAATNEKLFF
TRBV5-1 | CASSSGQGGETQYF
TRBV29-1 | CSVGLLNEQFF
TRBV13 | CASSRQSERTVVPLHF
TRBV5-4 | CASSLTSGTESSYNSPLHF
TRBV10-2 | CASSEAGGNYEQYF
TRBV4-1 | CASSQRVDLRFDNQPQHF
TRBV12-3/TRBV12-4 | CASGSTGIYEQYF
TRBV7-8 | CASSLGGNNEKLFF
TRBV7-2 | CASPRGRSSYNEQFF
TRBV28 | CASSFGAFF
TRBV6-5 | CASRIFRQGAYEQYF
TRBV7-2 | CASSLQTPPGEQFF
TRBV27 | CASSLTFGTPISYEQYF
TRBV5-4 | CASSLGLAGTNTGELFF
TRBV15 | CATSRVSPHEQFF
TRBV7-3 | CASSSGRTGTNTGELFF
TRBV6-2/TRBV6-3 | CASSYSILAGAPETQYF
TRBV29-1 | CSVANPGRSSYEQYF
TRBV28 | CASSLLLATANTGELFF
TRBV7-9 | CASSLRTSWEETQYF
TRBV7-9 | CASSSGHLTGELFF
TRBV19 | CASSLRDTVLENTEAFF
TRBV18 | CASSQLPGQGFNYGYTF
TRBV7-2 | CASSLRQGSNQPQHF
TRBV6-5 | CASTRNRGLDTEAFF
TRBV5-1 | CASSLVGGSNNYEQYF
TRBV10-3 | CAISESGGTNYGYTF
TRBV5-1 | CASSSVANTEAFF
TRBV21-1 | CASSSSPEYNEQFF
TRBV6-5 | CASSTGQGSSYF
TRBV5-1 | CASSLELARYTYEQYF
TRBV30 | CAWNLGVTDTQYF
TRBV18 | CASSPSGDGETQYF
TRBV5-6 | CASSSGGRNHF
TRBV20-1 | CSTSQGYEQYF
TRBV4-2 | CASSQEVATSGNYEQYF
TRBV21-1 | CASSKEKREGRMRQETQYF
TRBV5-1 | CASSSQGSTGELFF
TRBV12-3/TRBV12-4 | CASSFGRYNEQFF
TRBV19 | CASGQTSGRKHNEQFF